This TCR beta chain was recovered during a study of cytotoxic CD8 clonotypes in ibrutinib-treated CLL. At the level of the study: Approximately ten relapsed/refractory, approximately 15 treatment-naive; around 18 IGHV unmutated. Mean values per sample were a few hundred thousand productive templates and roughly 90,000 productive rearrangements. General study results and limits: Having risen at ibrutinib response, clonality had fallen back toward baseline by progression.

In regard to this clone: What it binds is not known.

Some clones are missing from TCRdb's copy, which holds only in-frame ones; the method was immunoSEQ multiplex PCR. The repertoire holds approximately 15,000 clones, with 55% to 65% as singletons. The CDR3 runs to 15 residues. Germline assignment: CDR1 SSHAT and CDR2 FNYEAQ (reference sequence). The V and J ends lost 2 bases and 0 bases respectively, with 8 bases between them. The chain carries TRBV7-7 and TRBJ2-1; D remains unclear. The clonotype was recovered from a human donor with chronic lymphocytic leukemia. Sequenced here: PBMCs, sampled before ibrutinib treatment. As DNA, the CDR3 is TGTGCCAGCAGCTTATTGGCTAGCTCCTACAATGAGCAGTTCTTC. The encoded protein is CASSLLASSYNEQFF.